This entry describes one T cell receptor beta chain. The data belong to a study of T cells after yellow fever vaccination. Each CDR3 protein is one row after TCRdb ran MiXCR on the 5' RACE reads. The sample yields hundreds of thousands of distinct CDR3 sequences, about 19% seen once. The length of the CDR3 is 16 residues. V lost 0 bases to trimming and J lost 8 bases; unmatched junction nucleotides: 8. CDR1 is MNHEY and CDR2 is SVGAGI in the germline V gene. The input for sequencing was PBMCs, taken before the yellow fever booster vaccination. The source of this sequence is a man aged 18 to 30 who received the YFV17D yellow fever vaccine. The chain links TRBV6-5 to TRBJ2-1, with 9 bases identical to TRBD1. The CDR3 spells CASSYSKDRGDHEQFF. In DNA, the CDR3 is TGTGCCAGCAGTTACTCGAAGGACAGGGGCGACCATGAGCAGTTCTTC.